The next 31 T cell receptor beta chains were all read from a single sample in a study of identifying expanded T cells in peripheral blood. The table came from immunoSEQ multiplex PCR; TCRdb's copy has only in-frame clones and leaves some out. This table has over 45,000 clones, about four fifths appearing once. Sequences were obtained from blood. These receptor sequences come from a person aged 18 to 75 in good health.

This clone has only a few counts. J is TRBJ1-4 and V is TRBV1. TRBV1 is reported as a pseudogene. The CDR3 sequence is 15 residues long. CDR3 residues: CTRDGTVATNEKLFF. As DNA, the CDR3 is TGCACCAGAGACGGGACTGTTGCAACTAATGAAAAACTGTTTTTT.

The chain recombines TRBV7-2 with TRBJ1-3, with TRBD1 identical over 8 bases. The CDR3 sequence is 16 residues long. Germline CDR1 reads SGHTA; CDR2 reads FQGNSA. V gave up 6 bases and J gave up 2 bases; unmatched junction bases: 9. DNA for the CDR3: TGTGCCAGCAGGGGGGGGACAGGATCTGCTGGAAACACCATATATTTT. Translated, it gives CASRGGTGSAGNTIYF.

This clone was counted a single time. The chain couples TRBV9 to TRBJ2-5; 7 bases align to TRBD1. CDR1 and CDR2 (germline): SGDLS, YYNGEE. This CDR3 spans 14 amino acids. After removal of 5 bases from V and 5 bases from J, the junction contained 9 bases not matched to a gene. The CDR3 DNA reads TGTGCCAGCAGTAGGGACAGCGCTGGCGAGACCCAGTACTTC. Protein product: CASSRDSAGETQYF.

The rearrangement uses TRBV30 and TRBJ2-1; D is possibly TRBD2 (6 bases). The CDR3 length is 12 residues. Trimming cost V 3 bases and J 6 bases, with 9 bases left between them. The germline V gene encodes CDR1 GTSNPN and CDR2 SVGIG (reference sequence). The CDR3 nucleotides read TGTGCCTGGAGCAGACTAGGCAATGAGCAGTTCTTC. Its translation: CAWSRLGNEQFF.

This clone is labeled medium-sized. This rearrangement joins TRBV5-4 to TRBJ1-2, with D possibly matching TRBD1 (6 bases). Germline V lookup: CDR1 SGHNT, CDR2 YYREEE (reference sequence). The CDR3 runs 15 residues. The germline V and J ends were trimmed by 5 bases and 0 bases, with 14 bases remaining between them. DNA of the CDR3: TGTGCCAGCAGTATGGAACAGGGAGCTAACTATGGCTACACCTTC. As protein: CASSMEQGANYGYTF.

The chain joins TRBV21-1 to TRBJ2-4; whether TRBD1, the table's D call, matches the DNA was not checked. TRBV21-1 counts as a pseudogene. There are 17 residues in the CDR3. DNA for the CDR3: TGTGCCAGCAGCAAAGTCCGACAGGGTTGGGCCAAAAACATTCAGTACTTC. Protein: CASSKVRQGWAKNIQYF.

The gene calls are TRBV10-1 and TRBJ2-7; possibly TRBD1 or TRBD2 for D (5 bases each). V was pared by 8 bases and J by 5 bases, with 22 bases between. The CDR3 runs to 15 residues. Germline loops: CDR1 WNHNN, CDR2 SYGVQD (reference sequence). The CDR3, as DNA: TGCGCCAGCCCTCCGGGGACGGCACACCGGGACGAGCAGTACGTC. As protein: CASPPGTAHRDEQYV.

V and J are TRBV29-1 and TRBJ1-1, with 11 bases fitting TRBD1. The ends lost 7 bases at V and 0 bases at J; junction bases unmatched: 4. CDR3 length: 14 amino acids. Per the germline V gene, CDR1 is SQVTM and CDR2 is ANQGSEA. In DNA, the CDR3 is TGCAGCGGCGGACAGGGGGCCATGAACACTGAAGCTTTCTTT. It is translated as CSGGQGAMNTEAFF.

The V and J genes are TRBV5-1 and TRBJ1-1; D is unresolved. The V end was cut by 0 bases, the J end by 1 base, with 7 bases between. From germline, CDR1 is SGHRS and CDR2 YFSETQ. The CDR3 covers 14 residues. Here the CDR3 DNA reads TGCGCCAGCAGCTTGGGGACGGAGAACACTGAAGCTTTCTTT. It encodes CASSLGTENTEAFF.

This clone has just one count. This chain uses TRBV7-8 with TRBJ1-5, with D hard to call. CDR1 is SGHVS, CDR2 FQNEAQ, per germline. The CDR3 consists of 14 residues. The ends were cut back, 5 bases at V and 0 bases at J, with 8 bases in the middle. The CDR3 DNA reads TGTGCCAGCAGCGAGGACTATAGCAATCAGCCCCAGCATTTT. This sequence encodes CASSEDYSNQPQHF.

Turning to this clone: The junction shows a germline mismatch at one end, possibly a read error. The V gene is TRBV6-1, the J gene TRBJ2-6; a weak D match, TRBD1 (6 bases). Germline V gene lookup returns CDR1 MNHNS and CDR2 SASEGT. The CDR3 is made up of 15 amino acids. This CDR3 is CASREGGSGANVLTF. The CDR3, as DNA: TGTGCCAGCAGAGAAGGGGGCTCTGGGGCCAACGTCCTGACTTTC.

The chain combines TRBV19 with TRBJ1-1; 12 bases map to TRBD1. V was pared by 0 bases and J by 4 bases, with 12 bases of the junction left unmatched. The CDR3 sequence is 19 residues long. Germline V gene sequence: CDR1 LNHDA, CDR2 SQIVND (reference sequence). CDR3 region: CASSIDRRGQGARSTEAFF. As DNA, the CDR3 is TGTGCCAGTAGTATAGATCGCAGGGGACAGGGGGCGCGGAGCACTGAAGCTTTCTTT.

The chain recombines TRBV5-6 with TRBJ1-5; 7 bases are a match to TRBD1. V trimming: 2 bases; J trimming: 7 bases; junction bases outside the gene matches: 3. The CDR3 totals 13 residues. The germline gives CDR1 SGHDT, CDR2 YYEEEE. CDR3 in DNA: TGTGCCAGCAGCTTCGCAGGGGGGCAGCCCCAGCATTTT. Protein sequence: CASSFAGGQPQHF.

The V call is TRBV20-1, the J call TRBJ1-4; possibly TRBD1 for D (6 bases). From germline, CDR1 is DFQATT and CDR2 SNEGSKA (reference sequence). The ends were cut back, 2 bases at V and 15 bases at J, with 13 bases in the middle. CDR3 size: 11 residues. The CDR3 is CSARKGEPVFF. In nucleotides, the CDR3 is TGCAGTGCTAGAAAGGGGGAACCAGTGTTTTTT.

The genes are TRBV30 and TRBJ1-1; the D is unclear. Trimming left V 5 bases short and J 0 bases short, with 7 bases between. Germline V lookup: CDR1 GTSNPN, CDR2 SVGIG (reference sequence). The CDR3 runs to 12 residues. As DNA, the CDR3 is TGTGCCTGGGAACGTCTGAACACTGAAGCTTTCTTT. Amino acids: CAWERLNTEAFF. The full variable domain, with the rest looked up from reference TRBV30 and TRBJ1-1, is SQTIHQWPATLVQPVGSPLSLECTVEGTSNPNLYWYRQAAGRGLQLLFYSVGIGQISSEVPQNLSASRPQDRQFILSSKKLLLSDSGFYLCAWERLNTEAFFGQGTRLTVV.

The chain is built from TRBV5-4 and TRBJ2-1; weak D call: TRBD2 (6 bases). Germline-derived CDR1 and CDR2 are SGHNT and YYREEE (reference sequence). V lost 3 bases, J lost 0 bases, and 13 bases lay in between. The CDR3 spans 16 residues. CDR3 nucleotides: TGTGCCAGCAGCTCTTTGGGGAGGACCTCCTACAATGAGCAGTTCTTC. This codes for CASSSLGRTSYNEQFF.

The chain is built from TRBV21-1 and TRBJ1-5. TRBV21-1 corresponds to a pseudogene. The CDR3 spans 14 residues. The CDR3 loop is CASSRLVRYQPQHF. DNA of the CDR3: TGTGCCAGCAGCAGACTAGTGCGGTATCAGCCCCAGCATTTT.

CDR3 coding DNA: TGTGCCAGTAGTACCATTTCGGGACGACCGAACACCGGGGAGCTGTTTTTT. Encoded protein: CASSTISGRPNTGELFF. The V call is TRBV19, the J call TRBJ2-2, with D perhaps given as TRBD1 or TRBD2 (5 bases each). Germline V CDR1 and CDR2: LNHDA, SQIVND (reference sequence). The ends were cut back, 4 bases at V and 0 bases at J, with 15 bases in the middle. The CDR3 is 17 residues long.

The rearrangement joins TRBV7-9 to TRBJ2-3, with 13 positions matching TRBD2. Losses at the gene ends were 4 bases for V and 3 bases for J; bases not matched to a gene: 13. CDR1 and CDR2 (germline): SEHNR, FQNEAQ (reference sequence). The CDR3 is 19 residues long. CDR3 protein: CASSSWGTSGVPQTDTQYF. The CDR3 DNA reads as TGTGCCAGCAGCTCATGGGGGACTAGCGGGGTACCACAAACAGATACGCAGTATTTT.

The V and J genes are TRBV27 and TRBJ2-3; 12 bases line up with TRBD1. With V trimmed by 10 bases and J by 3 bases, 5 bases remained unmatched. Germline lookup yields CDR1 MNHEY and CDR2 SMNVEV (reference sequence). The CDR3 extends over 14 amino acids. The CDR3 here is CATWGQGATDTQYF. The DNA for the CDR3 is TGTGCCACTTGGGGACAGGGGGCGACAGATACGCAGTATTTT.

The J gene is TRBJ2-7, the V gene TRBV7-2, with D perhaps matching TRBD2 (6 bases). Germline V lookup: CDR1 SGHTA, CDR2 FQGNSA. V lost 1 base and J lost 3, with 16 bases in between. This CDR3 has 16 amino acids. CDR3 coding DNA: TGTGCCAGCAGCTTAGGCCGGGGAGGACCCCTCTACGAGCAGTACTTC. It is translated as CASSLGRGGPLYEQYF.

This chain links TRBV7-9 with TRBJ1-3, with a tentative D call TRBD1 (5 bases). The CDR3 is 15 residues long. The germline CDR1 and CDR2 sequences are SEHNR and FQNEAQ (reference sequence). The V gene lost 5 bases and the J gene lost 5 bases, with 16 bases spanning the gap. CDR3 amino acids: CASSPGRGRRNTIYF. Here the CDR3 DNA reads TGTGCCAGCAGCCCCGGGAGGGGCAGGAGAAACACCATATATTTT.

This clone occurred a few times. The genes are TRBV11-2 and TRBJ2-3, with D tentatively TRBD1 (6 bases). Germline loops: CDR1 SGHAT, CDR2 FQNNGV. The V end lost 2 bases, the J end lost 2 bases, and 11 bases lay between the germline ends. The CDR3 sequence is 15 residues long. This CDR3 reads CASSLLGQLTDTQYF. The CDR3 DNA reads TGTGCCAGCAGCTTACTTGGACAGCTCACAGATACGCAGTATTTT.

This sequence joins TRBV2 and TRBJ1-4; no reliable D call. Germline CDR1 is SNHLY and CDR2 is FYNNEI. V gave up 5 bases and J gave up 5 bases, with 15 bases separating them. The CDR3 loop spans 15 amino acids. In DNA form, the CDR3 reads TGTGCCAGCAGTCAGTTAAGGGCCCTGAATGAAAAACTGTTTTTT. Translated, it gives CASSQLRALNEKLFF.

The chain uses TRBV11-2 and TRBJ1-1; D is perhaps TRBD1 (6 bases). Germline-derived CDR1 and CDR2 are SGHAT and FQNNGV. The CDR3 is 14 residues long. V shed 7 bases and J shed 1 base, with 13 bases lying between them. In DNA, the CDR3 is TGTGCCAGCACCCCCGGGACAAGGAACACTGAAGCTTTCTTT. Amino acids: CASTPGTRNTEAFF.

The chain couples TRBV15 to TRBJ1-5; no reliable D call. Trimming left V 9 bases short and J 2 bases short, with 14 bases between. The CDR3 covers 14 residues. Germline-derived CDR1 and CDR2 are LNHNV and YYDKDF (reference sequence). As DNA, the CDR3 is TGTGCCACGTCATACGGGCTGGGCAATCAGCCCCAGCATTTT. This translates into CATSYGLGNQPQHF.

The chain joins TRBV7-2 to TRBJ2-5, with 7 positions matching TRBD2. After removal of 5 bases from V and 7 bases from J, the junction contained 7 bases not matched to a gene. The CDR3 contains 13 residues. Germline V lookup: CDR1 SGHTA, CDR2 FQGNSA. CDR3 DNA: TGTGCCAGCAGCCCAAGCGGGGAGCGGACCCAGTACTTC. Amino acid sequence: CASSPSGERTQYF.

V is TRBV18 and J is TRBJ2-7; 7 nucleotides align to TRBD2. The CDR3 extends over 15 amino acids. J gave up 2 bases and V 6 bases, and 10 bases lay outside the gene matches. Germline CDR1 is KGHSH and CDR2 is LQKENI. The CDR3: CASSLRSGLTYEQYF. CDR3 nucleotides: TGTGCCAGCTCGCTTCGTAGCGGGCTTACCTACGAGCAGTACTTC.

The chain uses TRBV7-9 and TRBJ2-7, with D unresolved. With 4 bases removed from V and 1 base from J, the gap between germline ends came to 11 bases. The CDR3 is 14 residues long. Germline-derived CDR1 and CDR2 are SEHNR and FQNEAQ (reference sequence). CDR3 DNA: TGTGCCAGCAGCTCCTCCGGCGTATCCTACGAGCAGTACTTC. The encoded protein is CASSSSGVSYEQYF.

The V and J genes are TRBV6-6 and TRBJ1-1; weak D call: TRBD1 (6 bases). V was clipped by 8 bases and J by 1 base, with 17 bases between them. CDR1 is MNHNY and CDR2 is SVGAGI in the germline V gene (reference sequence). The CDR3 has 15 amino acids. CDR3: CASLSSRGQNTEAFF. CDR3 nucleotide sequence: TGTGCCAGCCTTAGCAGTCGGGGGCAGAACACTGAAGCTTTCTTT.

The rearrangement uses TRBV27 and TRBJ2-4; 7 bases are shared with TRBD1. With V trimmed by 4 bases and J by 0 bases, 6 bases remained unmatched. The length of the CDR3 is 16 residues. Looked up from germline, CDR1 is MNHEY and CDR2 is SMNVEV (reference sequence). The CDR3 here is CASSSGQPKAKNIQYF. CDR3 nucleotides: TGTGCCAGCAGTTCGGGACAGCCGAAAGCCAAAAACATTCAGTACTTC.